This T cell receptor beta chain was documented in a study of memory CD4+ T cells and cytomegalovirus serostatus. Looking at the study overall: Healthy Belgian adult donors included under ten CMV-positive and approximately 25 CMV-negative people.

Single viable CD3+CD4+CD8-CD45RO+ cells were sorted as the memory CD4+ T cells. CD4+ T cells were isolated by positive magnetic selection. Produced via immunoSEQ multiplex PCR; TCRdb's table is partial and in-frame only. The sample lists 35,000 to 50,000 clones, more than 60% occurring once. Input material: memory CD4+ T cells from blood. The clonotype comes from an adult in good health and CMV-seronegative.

The CDR3 DNA reads TGTGCCAGCAGCTTATTTCCGCAGGGTGCATACAATGAGCAGTTCTTC. This translates into CASSLFPQGAYNEQFF. The chain uses TRBV7-9 and TRBJ2-1; D is perhaps TRBD1 (5 bases). The length of the CDR3 is 16 residues. The V end lost 2 bases, the J end lost 4 bases, and 15 bases lay between the germline ends. CDR1 and CDR2 from the germline V gene are SEHNR and FQNEAQ (reference sequence).